Listed here is a single T cell receptor beta chain. Its target is unknown. PCR involved 60 Vbeta and 13 Jbeta primers. Using immunoSEQ multiplex PCR, the repertoire was profiled, and TCRdb retains in-frame clones only, with some absent. The table records more than 90,000 clones, over 75% of them present only once. These data originate in a study of cytomegalovirus exposure and HLA in healthy donors. Study-level findings and limits: The study designated 164 TCR beta chains cytomegalovirus-associated.

Germline values: CDR1 MDHEN, CDR2 SYDVKM. This CDR3 is built from 18 residues. Trimming removed 3 bases from V and 3 bases from J, with 24 bases in between. Sequencing was done on a sample of PBMCs. The clonotype originates from a man in his fifties in good health and CMV-seronegative. The V call is TRBV28, the J call TRBJ2-7; perhaps TRBD2 as D (7 bases). Here the CDR3 reads CASSLGGAGPQLLYEQYF. CDR3 bases: TGTGCCAGCAGTTTGGGGGGGGCCGGGCCCCAACTCCTCTACGAGCAGTACTTC.